A single sample is the source of the 21 T cell receptor beta chains below, sequenced in a study of T cell clonality in common variable immunodeficiency. The protocol was immunoSEQ multiplex PCR, while the TCRdb copy is restricted to in-frame clones and leaves out a portion. The sample holds about 81,000 clones, and no clone turns up only once. Material: peripheral blood mononuclear cells. These receptors all stem from a person between 18 and 75 years old in good health.

This clone was seen many times. The sequence runs out 3 residues before the end of the CDR3; the remainder is reconstructed from the germline J gene. The chain recombines TRBV7-2 with TRBJ2-2; 15 bases match TRBD2. The CDR3 loop spans 15 amino acids. Germline trimming cut 5 bases from V and 7 bases from J; bases unmatched to any gene: 2. Per the germline V gene, CDR1 is SGHTA and CDR2 is FQGNSA. The part of the CDR3 DNA that was read is TGTGCCAGCAGCGGACTAGCGGGAGGGGTCGGGGAG. Protein product: CASSGLAGGVGE. The whole CDR3 is CASSGLAGGVGELFF.

This clone was detected ten times or more. The CDR3 is cut off 3 residues early in the read; its end comes from the germline J gene. The chain couples TRBV7-9 to TRBJ2-1; 7 positions match TRBD1. V was pared by 5 bases and J by 6 bases, with 4 bases of the junction left unmatched. This CDR3 contains 13 residues. Germline V gene data show CDR1 as SEHNR and CDR2 as FQNEAQ (reference sequence). CDR3 loop: CASSTGVGNEQFF. The DNA read from the CDR3 is TGTGCCAGCAGCACAGGGGTGGGCAATGAG.

Details on this clone: The sequenced fragment ends 3 residues before the CDR3 boundary, so the rest is inferred from the germline J gene. The chain carries TRBV7-2 and TRBJ2-2; 7 nucleotides agree with TRBD2. The CDR3 spans 14 residues. The ends lost 2 bases at V and 7 bases at J; junction bases unmatched: 4. Germline V gene data show CDR1 as SGHTA and CDR2 as FQGNSA. CDR3 DNA (partial): TGTGCCAGCAGCTTAAACGGCGGGAGCGGGGAG. Amino acid sequence: CASSLNGGSGE. The complete CDR3 reads CASSLNGGSGELFF.

This clone was picked up many times. The sequenced fragment ends 3 residues before the CDR3 boundary, so the rest is inferred from the germline J gene. The chain has TRBV7-2 and TRBJ1-1, with 8 nucleotides matching TRBD1. Looked up from germline, CDR1 is SGHTA and CDR2 is FQGNSA. Trimming cost V 2 bases and J 3 bases; bases outside gene matches: 5. This CDR3 comprises 15 residues. The part of the CDR3 DNA that was read is TGTGCCAGCAGCTTATCCCACAGGGGGGACACTGAA. This translates into CASSLSHRGDTE. The whole CDR3 protein is CASSLSHRGDTEAFF.

This clone was picked up many times. The sequenced CDR3 bases are TGCAGTGCTAGAGTTCCGCTGGGCACAGGGCGGGAA. Its translation is CSARVPLGTGRE. The full CDR3 protein is CSARVPLGTGRELFF. V usage is TRBV20-1 and J usage is TRBJ1-4, with D maybe TRBD1 (6 bases). Read data end 3 residues before the CDR3 end; the end is taken from the germline J gene. Germline V lookup: CDR1 DFQATT, CDR2 SNEGSKA (reference sequence). There are 15 residues in the CDR3.

This clone was found many times. The read halts 3 residues ahead of the CDR3 end, with the missing end drawn from the germline J gene. The genes are TRBV7-2 and TRBJ1-1; TRBD1 matches 7 bases. CDR1 SGHTA and CDR2 FQGNSA come from the germline V gene. CDR3 size: 15 residues. V gave up 3 bases and J gave up 0 bases; unmatched junction bases: 4. CDR3 protein: CASSLWTGMNTEAFF. CDR3 DNA, as far as it was read: TGTGCCAGCAGCTTGTGGACAGGAATGAACACTGAA.

The sample holds many counts of this clone. The read halts 3 residues ahead of the CDR3 end, with the missing end drawn from the germline J gene. V is TRBV19 and J is TRBJ2-5, with 8 bases that match TRBD2. The CDR3 is 15 residues long. The germline CDR1 and CDR2 sequences are LNHDA and SQIVND (reference sequence). The J segment lost 1 base and the V segment lost 8 bases, leaving 9 bases of the junction unmatched. CDR3 residues: CASGGGGRPQETQYF. The part of the CDR3 DNA that was read is TGTGCCAGTGGGGGGGGCGGGAGGCCCCAAGAGACC.

There are many counts of this clone. Incomplete CDR3 DNA: TGCGCCAGCAGCTTGTGGGGACACAGCTGGGAGACC. Protein sequence: CASSLWGHSWET. The whole CDR3 protein is CASSLWGHSWETQYF. The rearrangement uses TRBV5-1 and TRBJ2-5; TRBD1 is a possible D gene (6 bases). Read data end 3 residues before the CDR3 end; the end is taken from the germline J gene. Germline V gene sequence: CDR1 SGHRS, CDR2 YFSETQ. CDR3 size: 15 residues. Deletions cut 1 base from V and 5 bases from J, with 15 bases between.

This clone was seen at least ten times. Coverage ceases 3 residues before the CDR3 finishes, and the germline J gene fills in the end. The chain employs TRBV19 and TRBJ2-1; 13 bases line up with TRBD2. CDR1 is LNHDA, CDR2 SQIVND, per germline (reference sequence). Trimming at V came to 9 bases and at J to 2 bases, leaving 7 bases not matched to a gene. This CDR3 region has 16 residues. Incomplete CDR3 DNA: TGTGCCAGCCACGCACTAGCGGGAGGGACCTACAATGAG. Protein product: CASHALAGGTYNE. The whole CDR3 protein reads CASHALAGGTYNEQFF.

This clone occurred many times. The CDR3 is cut off 3 residues early in the read; its end comes from the germline J gene. The chain joins TRBV11-3 to TRBJ2-1; the match to TRBD2 covers 12 bases. Germline V lookup: CDR1 SGHNT, CDR2 YENEEA. The CDR3 contains 15 residues. V gave up 5 bases and J gave up 7 bases; unmatched junction bases: 6. CDR3 sequence reads: CASSPTSGSGNEQFF. The covered CDR3 bases are TGTGCCAGCAGCCCGACTAGCGGGAGTGGGAATGAG.

This clone was seen more than once but under ten times. Read sequence stops 3 residues before the CDR3 end, and the germline J gene provides the missing end. The chain is built from TRBV19 and TRBJ2-1; TRBD2 matches 13 bases. V trimming: 6 bases; J trimming: 8 bases; junction bases outside the gene matches: 7. There are 15 residues in the CDR3. Germline assignment: CDR1 LNHDA and CDR2 SQIVND (reference sequence). The chain's CDR3 is CASSPTSGRMDEQFF. The sequenced CDR3 bases are TGTGCCAGTAGCCCGACTAGCGGGAGGATGGATGAG.

This clone came up a few times. The CDR3 end lies 3 residues beyond the end of the read and is filled in from the germline J gene. V usage is TRBV7-3 and J usage is TRBJ2-7; 12 nucleotides line up with TRBD2. This CDR3 spans 19 amino acids. With V trimmed by 1 base and J by 4 bases, 14 bases remained unmatched. The germline gives CDR1 SGHTA, CDR2 FQGTGA. CDR3 sequence reads: CASSLNLPPLLAGGYEQYF. The DNA read from the CDR3 is TGTGCCAGCAGCTTAAACTTGCCCCCCCTTCTAGCGGGAGGGTACGAG.

This clone was seen at least ten times. The CDR3 end is not reached by the read, which stops 3 residues before it; the germline J gene fills it in. The chain joins TRBV7-3 to TRBJ2-3; 10 bases agree with TRBD2. The trim removed 0 bases at V and 2 bases at J, leaving 14 bases unmatched. The CDR3 is 20 amino acids. Germline values: CDR1 SGHTA, CDR2 FQGTGA. CDR3 sequence reads: CASSLTFFQSGRVPTDTQYF. CDR3 DNA, as far as it was read: TGTGCCAGCAGCTTAACGTTTTTTCAGAGCGGGAGGGTCCCCACAGATACG.

This clone was observed at least ten times. CDR3 bases read: TGTGCCAGCAGCGGGGCAGGGGCGGCTGGAAACACC. It specifies CASSGAGAAGNT. The whole CDR3 is CASSGAGAAGNTIYF. The chain employs TRBV5-6 and TRBJ1-3; D might be TRBD1 (6 bases). Coverage ceases 3 residues before the CDR3 finishes, and the germline J gene fills in the end. CDR1 is SGHDT, CDR2 YYEEEE, per germline. The CDR3 is 15 residues long. V was cut by 4 bases and J by 2 bases, with 13 bases left in between.

This clone came up many times. The read ends 3 residues before the CDR3 terminus; that terminus is restored from the germline J gene. The chain joins TRBV30 to TRBJ1-6, with D unresolved. V lost 5 bases, J lost 7 bases, and 9 bases lay in between. The CDR3 spans 12 residues. Germline V gene data show CDR1 as GTSNPN and CDR2 as SVGIG (reference sequence). The CDR3 spells CAWAMQNSPLHF. The sequenced part of the CDR3 DNA is TGTGCCTGGGCCATGCAGAATTCACCC. The full variable domain, rest sourced from reference TRBV30 and TRBJ1-6, is SQTIHQWPATLVQPVGSPLSLECTVEGTSNPNLYWYRQAAGRGLQLLFYSVGIGQISSEVPQNLSASRPQDRQFILSSKKLLLSDSGFYLCAWAMQNSPLHFGNGTRLTVT.

This clone was detected many times. The CDR3 end falls 3 residues outside the read, so it is completed with the germline J gene. The chain combines TRBV6-2 or TRBV6-3 with TRBJ1-5; 10 nucleotides line up with TRBD1. J lost 6 bases, V lost 7 bases, and 12 bases had no gene match. Per germline, CDR1 MNHEY and CDR2 SVGEGT. The CDR3 length is 16 residues. Incomplete CDR3 DNA: TGTGCCAGCACCCTTGACGGGACAGGGGTTGGTCAGCCC. Translation gives CASTLDGTGVGQP. The complete CDR3 reads CASTLDGTGVGQPQHF.

This clone has at least ten counts. Read sequence stops 3 residues before the CDR3 end, and the germline J gene provides the missing end. V and J are TRBV5-1 and TRBJ1-4; D might be TRBD1 (6 bases). The CDR3 sequence is 14 residues long. V was shortened by 0 bases and J by 7 bases, with 10 bases between the two germline ends. The V gene's germline CDR1 is SGHRS and CDR2 YFSETQ. The DNA read from the CDR3 is TGCGCCAGCAGCTTGGACAGGGCCACTGAAAAA. Translating it yields CASSLDRATEK. The entire CDR3 protein is CASSLDRATEKLFF.

This clone came up many times. Read data end 3 residues before the CDR3 end; the end is taken from the germline J gene. The rearrangement uses TRBV29-1 and TRBJ2-7, with 8 positions matching TRBD1. Trimming cost V 6 bases and J 1 base; bases outside gene matches: 8. The CDR3 runs 14 residues. CDR1 is SQVTM and CDR2 is ANQGSEA in the germline V gene. This CDR3 reads CSVAPGQVSYEQYF. CDR3 DNA (partial): TGCAGCGTCGCACCGGGACAGGTTTCCTACGAG.

This clone was observed many times. With the read ending 3 residues before the CDR3 end, the germline J gene is used to fill in that end. The gene calls are TRBV28 and TRBJ2-7; tentatively, D is TRBD1 (7 bases). Trimming stripped 1 base from V and 2 bases from J, with 24 bases between. CDR1 MDHEN and CDR2 SYDVKM come from the germline V gene. This CDR3 comprises 19 residues. The CDR3 loop is CASSLSHEGASVFAYEQYF. The sequenced part of the CDR3 DNA is TGTGCCAGCAGTTTATCTCATGAGGGGGCTAGCGTTTTTGCCTACGAG. The full variable domain, in which reference TRBV28 and TRBJ2-7 provide the parts outside the CDR3, is DVKVTQSSRYLVKRTGEKVFLECVQDMDHENMFWYRQDPGLGLRLIYFSYDVKMKEKGDIPEGYSVSREKKERFSLILESASTNQTSMYLCASSLSHEGASVFAYEQYFGPGTRLTVT.

This clone was seen at least ten times. The DNA ends 3 residues before the CDR3 does, and the rest of the CDR3 is filled in from the germline J gene. The chain employs TRBV20-1 and TRBJ2-1; the match to TRBD2 covers 7 bases. Germline V gene data show CDR1 as DFQATT and CDR2 as SNEGSKA (reference sequence). V shed 2 bases and J 9 bases; nucleotides not matched to a gene: 10. The CDR3 consists of 14 residues. CDR3 sequence reads: CSARRLAEWSEQFF. CDR3 DNA (partial): TGCAGTGCTAGACGACTAGCCGAATGGAGTGAG.

The sample holds many counts of this clone. The CDR3 is cut off 3 residues early in the read; its end comes from the germline J gene. The chain joins TRBV20-1 to TRBJ2-7; 7 bases agree with TRBD2. The V and J ends lost 3 bases and 0 bases, in that order; junction bases with no gene match: 8. This CDR3 region has 15 residues. The germline CDR1 and CDR2 sequences are DFQATT and SNEGSKA (reference sequence). CDR3 amino acids: CSASHPQRDSYEQYF. The sequenced part of the CDR3 DNA is TGCAGTGCTAGCCACCCCCAGCGGGACTCCTACGAG.